A selection of T cell receptor beta chains follows, all from one sample in a study of blood T cell repertoires in COVID-19. The protocol was immunoSEQ multiplex PCR, while the TCRdb copy is restricted to in-frame clones and leaves out a portion. In the table there are about 140,000 clones, about nine tenths of which are singletons. The specimen sequenced was peripheral blood. The receptors were gathered from a man aged 50 or older who had recovered from COVID-19. Each CDR3 is given with its conserved first and last residue. D genes are given only for firm matches. Clone sizes are given selectively: once, few, many, or a class where the clone is expanded.

j_call: TRBJ2-2; d_call: -; clone_size: -; v_call: TRBV5-1; cdr3_aa: CASSLGGNTGELFF; cdr3_nt: TGCGCCAGCAGCTTGGGAGGGAACACCGGGGAGCTGTTTTTT
j_call: TRBJ1-1; d_call: -; clone_size: once; v_call: TRBV12-3/TRBV12-4; cdr3_aa: CASSYRFGTEAFF; cdr3_nt: TGTGCCAGCAGTTACAGATTCGGCACTGAAGCTTTCTTT
j_call: TRBJ1-3; d_call: -; clone_size: -; v_call: TRBV7-6; cdr3_aa: CASSLGDSYSGNTIYF; cdr3_nt: TGTGCCAGCAGCTTAGGTGACTCTTACTCTGGAAACACCATATATTTT
j_call: TRBJ1-4; d_call: -; clone_size: -; v_call: TRBV5-5; cdr3_aa: CASSFMRVGEKLFF; cdr3_nt: TGTGCCAGCAGCTTTATGAGGGTTGGTGAAAAACTGTTTTTT
j_call: TRBJ1-3; d_call: -; clone_size: -; v_call: TRBV18; cdr3_aa: CASFEQGAGNTIYF; cdr3_nt: TGTGCCAGCTTCGAACAGGGAGCAGGAAACACCATATATTTT
j_call: TRBJ2-2; d_call: -; clone_size: -; v_call: TRBV6-5; cdr3_aa: CASRLTGTNTGELFF; cdr3_nt: TGTGCCAGCAGACTGACAGGAACGAACACCGGGGAGCTGTTTTTT
j_call: TRBJ2-3; d_call: TRBD2; clone_size: -; v_call: TRBV5-1; cdr3_aa: CASSIRLAGGPTDTQYF; cdr3_nt: TGCGCCAGCAGCATTCGTCTTGCGGGGGGACCCACAGATACGCAGTATTTT
j_call: TRBJ2-7; d_call: -; clone_size: -; v_call: TRBV7-2; cdr3_aa: CASSLLQGAYEQYF; cdr3_nt: TGTGCCAGCAGCTTATTACAGGGCGCCTACGAGCAGTACTTC
j_call: TRBJ1-1; d_call: -; clone_size: -; v_call: TRBV7-3; cdr3_aa: CASSLIGGSGTEAFF; cdr3_nt: TGTGCCAGCAGCCTTATTGGGGGCAGTGGAACTGAAGCTTTCTTT
j_call: TRBJ1-1; d_call: -; clone_size: -; v_call: TRBV6-5; cdr3_aa: CASSYSSRVNTEAFF; cdr3_nt: TGTGCCAGCAGTTACTCGAGCAGGGTGAACACTGAAGCTTTCTTT
j_call: TRBJ1-2; d_call: -; clone_size: -; v_call: TRBV6-5; cdr3_aa: CASSSFNYGYTF; cdr3_nt: TGTGCCAGCAGTTCCTTTAACTATGGCTACACCTTC
j_call: TRBJ1-3; d_call: TRBD1; clone_size: few; v_call: TRBV6-5; cdr3_aa: CASRQTGGGGNTIYF; cdr3_nt: TGTGCCAGCAGACAGACAGGGGGGGGAGGAAACACCATATATTTT
j_call: TRBJ1-6; d_call: -; clone_size: -; v_call: TRBV7-2; cdr3_aa: CASSLAVVQSGSPLHF; cdr3_nt: TGTGCCAGCAGCTTAGCCGTAGTACAGTCAGGTTCACCCCTCCACTTT
j_call: TRBJ1-2; d_call: TRBD1; clone_size: -; v_call: TRBV7-2; cdr3_aa: CASSLRQGRNYGYTF; cdr3_nt: TGTGCCAGCAGCCTTCGACAGGGAAGAAACTATGGCTACACCTTC
j_call: TRBJ1-5; d_call: -; clone_size: -; v_call: TRBV19; cdr3_aa: CASSISNQPQHF; cdr3_nt: TGTGCCAGTAGCATTAGCAATCAGCCCCAGCATTTT
j_call: TRBJ2-2; d_call: -; clone_size: -; v_call: TRBV6-5; cdr3_aa: CASGDPGGTTGELFF; cdr3_nt: TGTGCCAGCGGGGACCCCGGGGGAACCACCGGGGAGCTGTTTTTT
j_call: TRBJ1-2; d_call: TRBD1; clone_size: once; v_call: TRBV30; cdr3_aa: CAWSGRQGGYNYGYTF; cdr3_nt: TGTGCCTGGAGTGGACGACAGGGGGGATATAACTATGGCTACACCTTC
j_call: TRBJ1-1; d_call: -; clone_size: -; v_call: TRBV10-3; cdr3_aa: CAIRNTERNTEAFF; cdr3_nt: TGTGCCATCAGAAACACAGAAAGGAACACTGAAGCTTTCTTT
j_call: TRBJ1-2; d_call: -; clone_size: -; v_call: TRBV12-3/TRBV12-4; cdr3_aa: CASSLGIHYTF; cdr3_nt: TGTGCCAGCAGTTTAGGCATACACTACACCTTC
j_call: TRBJ2-5; d_call: TRBD2; clone_size: once; v_call: TRBV6-5; cdr3_aa: CASSWWNRGGQETQYF; cdr3_nt: TGTGCCAGCAGTTGGTGGAATCGGGGGGGCCAGGAGACCCAGTACTTC
j_call: TRBJ2-7; d_call: -; clone_size: -; v_call: TRBV27; cdr3_aa: CASSFSSHSYEQYF; cdr3_nt: TGTGCCAGCAGTTTTTCTAGCCACTCCTACGAGCAGTACTTC
j_call: TRBJ2-7; d_call: -; clone_size: -; v_call: TRBV11-3; cdr3_aa: CASSSGYEQYF; cdr3_nt: TGTGCCAGCAGCTCAGGTTACGAGCAGTACTTC
j_call: TRBJ2-5; d_call: -; clone_size: -; v_call: TRBV5-6; cdr3_aa: CASSLAQTGSRETQYF; cdr3_nt: TGTGCCAGCAGCTTGGCCCAGACGGGGTCCCGCGAGACCCAGTACTTC